The 2 T cell receptor beta chains given below trace back to one sample, sequenced in a study of T cell responses to AZD1222 COVID-19 vaccine. Sequenced by immunoSEQ multiplex PCR; TCRdb stores in-frame clones only, minus some. Altogether 100,000 to 150,000 clones are present, less than 95% being singletons, with the ten largest covering about 4.5%. Sequenced here: peripheral blood, sampled on day 0 of MenACWY control vaccination. These TCRs come from an adult in good health.

The DNA of the CDR3 is TGCAGCGTTGAAGGGACAGGGGTTGGAAACACCATATATTTT. Its translation is CSVEGTGVGNTIYF. The rearrangement links TRBV29-1 to TRBJ1-3, with 9 bases matching TRBD1. After removal of 1 base from V and 3 bases from J, the junction contained 1 base not matched to a gene. Germline V gives CDR1 SQVTM, CDR2 ANQGSEA. The CDR3 is 14 residues long. Full variable domain (rest looked up from reference TRBV29-1 and TRBJ1-3): SAVISQKPSRDICQRGTSLTIQCQVDSQVTMMFWYRQQPGQSLTLIATANQGSEATYESGFVIDKFPISRPNLTFSTLTVSNMSPEDSSIYLCSVEGTGVGNTIYFGEGSWLTVV.

The V call is TRBV19, the J call TRBJ1-2; 8 positions match TRBD1. Germline-derived CDR1 and CDR2 are LNHDA and SQIVND (reference sequence). The CDR3 runs 17 residues. Trimming took 4 bases from V and 4 from J; bases not matched to a gene: 14. The CDR3 spells CASSKIPGQGVGYGYTF. Written as DNA, the CDR3 is TGTGCCAGTAGTAAAATCCCCGGACAGGGAGTCGGCTATGGCTACACCTTC. The full variable domain, its missing parts supplied by reference TRBV19 and TRBJ1-2, is DGGITQSPKYLFRKEGQNVTLSCEQNLNHDAMYWYRQDPGQGLRLIYYSQIVNDFQKGDIAEGYSVSREKKESFPLTVTSAQKNPTAFYLCASSKIPGQGVGYGYTFGSGTRLTVV.